This TCR beta chain was observed in a study of molecular identifiers for immune sequencing clone quantification. Study in general: In replicates, RNA from about 20,000 or 100,000 naive CD8 cells was split five ways, four sequenced.

On this clonotype itself: Its antigen is undetermined. The junction differs from germline at one of its ends, possibly a read error.

In germline, CDR1 is LNHDA, CDR2 SQIVND (reference sequence). The length of the CDR3 is 14 residues. Notes on the study in general: The study found clones above 20 RNA copies held over 99% of effector molecules and under 1% in naive cells.

With listed TCR primers and previously described methods, bulk TCR libraries were prepared. A single record per CDR3 protein comes from TCRdb applying MiXCR to the PCR reads. The repertoire holds about 330,000 distinct CDR3 sequences, with roughly a quarter as singletons. When naive CD8 T cells were sorted, they were gated as CD8+CD4-CCR7+CD45RA+. Specimen: naive CD8+ T cells from blood, with Jurkat cell RNA spiked in. Specified subset: FACS-sorted CD8+CD4-CCR7+CD45RA+ naive T cells. The TCR comes from a human donor in good health. Some libraries in this study had Jurkat cell RNA spiked in. The rearrangement uses TRBV19 and TRBJ1-5; D remains ambiguous. In DNA, the CDR3 is TGTGCCAGTAGTGTCGGAGGAGAGATGAAGCCCCAGCAGTTT. It codes for CASSVGGEMKPQQF.